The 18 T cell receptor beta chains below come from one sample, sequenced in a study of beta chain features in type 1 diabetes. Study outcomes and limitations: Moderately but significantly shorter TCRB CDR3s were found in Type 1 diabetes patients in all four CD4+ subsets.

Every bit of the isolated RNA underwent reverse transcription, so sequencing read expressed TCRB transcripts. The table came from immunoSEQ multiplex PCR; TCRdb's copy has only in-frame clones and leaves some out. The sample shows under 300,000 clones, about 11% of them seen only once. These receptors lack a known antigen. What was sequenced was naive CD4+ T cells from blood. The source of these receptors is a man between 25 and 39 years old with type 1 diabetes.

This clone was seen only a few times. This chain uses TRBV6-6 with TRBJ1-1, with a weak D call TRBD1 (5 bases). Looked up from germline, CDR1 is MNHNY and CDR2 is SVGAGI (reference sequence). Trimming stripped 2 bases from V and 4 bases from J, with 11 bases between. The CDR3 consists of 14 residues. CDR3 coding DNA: TGTGCCAGCAGTTACGGGGGGGTTGGCACTGAAGCTTTCTTT. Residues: CASSYGGVGTEAFF.

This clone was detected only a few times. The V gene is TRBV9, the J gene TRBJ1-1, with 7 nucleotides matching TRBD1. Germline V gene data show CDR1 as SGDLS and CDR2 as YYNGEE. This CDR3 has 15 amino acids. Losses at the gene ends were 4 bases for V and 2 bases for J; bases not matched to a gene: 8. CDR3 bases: TGTGCCAGCAGCACGAACAGGGGCGGCAACACTGAAGCTTTCTTT. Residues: CASSTNRGGNTEAFF. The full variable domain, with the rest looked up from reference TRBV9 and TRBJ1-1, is DSGVTQTPKHLITATGQRVTLRCSPRSGDLSVYWYQQSLDQGLQFLIQYYNGEERAKGNILERFSAQQFPDLHSELNLSSLELGDSALYFCASSTNRGGNTEAFFGQGTRLTVV.

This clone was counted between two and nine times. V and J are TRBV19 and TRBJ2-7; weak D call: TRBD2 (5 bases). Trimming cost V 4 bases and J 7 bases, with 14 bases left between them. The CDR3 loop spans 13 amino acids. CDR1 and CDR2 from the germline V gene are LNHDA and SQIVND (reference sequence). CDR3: CASSTRPGWEQYF. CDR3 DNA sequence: TGTGCCAGTAGTACCCGACCGGGGTGGGAGCAGTACTTC.

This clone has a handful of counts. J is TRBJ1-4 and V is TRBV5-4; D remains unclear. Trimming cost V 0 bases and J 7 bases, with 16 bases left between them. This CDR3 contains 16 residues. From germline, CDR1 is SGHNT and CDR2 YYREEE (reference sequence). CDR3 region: CASSLGSGVGSEKLFF. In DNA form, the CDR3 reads TGTGCCAGCAGCTTGGGATCCGGGGTTGGATCTGAAAAACTGTTTTTT.

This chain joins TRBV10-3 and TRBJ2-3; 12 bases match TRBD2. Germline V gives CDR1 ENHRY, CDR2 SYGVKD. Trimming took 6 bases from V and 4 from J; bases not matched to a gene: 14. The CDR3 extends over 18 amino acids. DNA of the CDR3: TGTGCCATCAGGGCCGGGCTAGCGGGGGGGCCGAGTGCAGATACGCAGTATTTT. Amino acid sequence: CAIRAGLAGGPSADTQYF.

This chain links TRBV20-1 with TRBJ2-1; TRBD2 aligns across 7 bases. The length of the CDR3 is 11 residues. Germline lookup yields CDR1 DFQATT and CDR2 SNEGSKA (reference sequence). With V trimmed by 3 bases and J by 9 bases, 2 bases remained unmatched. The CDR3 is CSARSGGEQFF. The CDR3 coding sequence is TGCAGTGCTAGGTCGGGGGGTGAGCAGTTCTTC.

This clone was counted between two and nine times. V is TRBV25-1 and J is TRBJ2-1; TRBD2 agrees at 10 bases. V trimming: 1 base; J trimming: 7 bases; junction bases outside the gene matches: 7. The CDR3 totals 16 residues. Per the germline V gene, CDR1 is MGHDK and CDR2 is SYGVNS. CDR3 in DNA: TGTGCCAGCAGTGAATTAAAGGGACTAGCGACGAATGAGCAGTTCTTC. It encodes CASSELKGLATNEQFF.

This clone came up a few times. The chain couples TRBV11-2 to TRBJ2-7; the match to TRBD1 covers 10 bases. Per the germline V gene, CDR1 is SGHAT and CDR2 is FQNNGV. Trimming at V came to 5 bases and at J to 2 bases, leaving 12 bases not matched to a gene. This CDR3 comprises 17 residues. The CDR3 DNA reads TGTGCCAGCAGCATCAGACAGGGGGCCTCATTGCCCTACGAGCAGTACTTC. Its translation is CASSIRQGASLPYEQYF.

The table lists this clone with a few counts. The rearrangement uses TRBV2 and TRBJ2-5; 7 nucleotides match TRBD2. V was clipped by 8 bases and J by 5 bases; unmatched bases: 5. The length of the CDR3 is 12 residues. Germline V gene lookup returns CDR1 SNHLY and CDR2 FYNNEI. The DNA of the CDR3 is TGTGCCAGCTTGACTAGCTGGGAGACCCAGTACTTC. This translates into CASLTSWETQYF.

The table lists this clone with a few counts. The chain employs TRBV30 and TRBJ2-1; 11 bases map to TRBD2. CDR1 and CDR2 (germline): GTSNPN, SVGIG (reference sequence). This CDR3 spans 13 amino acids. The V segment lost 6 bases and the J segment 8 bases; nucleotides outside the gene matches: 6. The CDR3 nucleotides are TGTGCCTGTAGCGGGGGGGCCTGGGATGAGCAGTTCTTC. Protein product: CACSGGAWDEQFF.

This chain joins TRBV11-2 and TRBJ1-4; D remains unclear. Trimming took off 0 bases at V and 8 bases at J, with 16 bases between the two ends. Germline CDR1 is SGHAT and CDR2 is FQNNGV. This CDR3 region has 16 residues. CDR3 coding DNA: TGTGCCAGCAGCTTAGAAGTATCGGTGTCCGGGGAAAAACTGTTTTTT. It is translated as CASSLEVSVSGEKLFF.

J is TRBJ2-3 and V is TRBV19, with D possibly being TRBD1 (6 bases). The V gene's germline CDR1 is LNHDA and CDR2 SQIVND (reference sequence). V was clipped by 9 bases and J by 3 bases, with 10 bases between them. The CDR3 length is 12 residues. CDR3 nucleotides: TGTGCCAGCCAGGGGCGAACAGATACGCAGTATTTT. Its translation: CASQGRTDTQYF.

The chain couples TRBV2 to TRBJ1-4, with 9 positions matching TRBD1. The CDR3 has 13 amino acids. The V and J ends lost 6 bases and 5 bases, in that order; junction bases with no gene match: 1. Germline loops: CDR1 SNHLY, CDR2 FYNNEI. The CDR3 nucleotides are TGTGCCAGCAGAGGGACAGGGAATGAAAAACTGTTTTTT. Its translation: CASRGTGNEKLFF. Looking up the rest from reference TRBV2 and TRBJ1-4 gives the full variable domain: EPEVTQTPSHQVTQMGQEVILRCVPISNHLYFYWYRQILGQKVEFLVSFYNNEISEKSEIFDDQFSVERPDGSNFTLKIRSTKLEDSAMYFCASRGTGNEKLFFGSGTQLSVL.

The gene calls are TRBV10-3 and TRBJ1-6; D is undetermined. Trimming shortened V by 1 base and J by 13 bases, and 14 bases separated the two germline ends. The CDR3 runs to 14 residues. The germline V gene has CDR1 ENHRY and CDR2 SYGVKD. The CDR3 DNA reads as TGTGCCATCAGTGAGTTGGCGGCTTTAGGCCCCCTCCACTTT. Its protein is CAISELAALGPLHF.

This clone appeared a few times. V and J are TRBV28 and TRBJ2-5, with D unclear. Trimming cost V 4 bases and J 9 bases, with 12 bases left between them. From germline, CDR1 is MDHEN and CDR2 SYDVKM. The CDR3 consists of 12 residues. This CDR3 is CASSYSARAQYF. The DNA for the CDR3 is TGTGCCAGCAGTTACTCGGCCCGGGCCCAGTACTTC.

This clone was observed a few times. The CDR3 DNA reads as TGTGCCAGCAGCTACCAGGGCGGCAATCAGCCCCAGCATTTT. Its protein product is CASSYQGGNQPQHF. The genes are TRBV7-2 and TRBJ1-5; a weak D match, TRBD1 (5 bases). Germline V lookup: CDR1 SGHTA, CDR2 FQGNSA. V was clipped by 4 bases and J by 2 bases, with 9 bases between them. The CDR3 length is 14 residues.

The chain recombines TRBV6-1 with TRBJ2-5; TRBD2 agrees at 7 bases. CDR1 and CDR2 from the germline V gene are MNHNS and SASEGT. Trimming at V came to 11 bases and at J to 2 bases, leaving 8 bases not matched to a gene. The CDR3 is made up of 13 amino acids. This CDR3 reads CAGGGGIQETQYF. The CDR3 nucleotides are TGTGCCGGTGGGGGAGGGATTCAAGAGACCCAGTACTTC.

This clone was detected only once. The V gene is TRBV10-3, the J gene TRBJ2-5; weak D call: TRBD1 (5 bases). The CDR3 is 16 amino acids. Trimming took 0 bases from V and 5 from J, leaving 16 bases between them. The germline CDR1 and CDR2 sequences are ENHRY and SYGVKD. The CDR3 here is CAISESTQGNVETQYF. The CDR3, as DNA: TGTGCCATCAGTGAGTCGACTCAGGGTAATGTCGAGACCCAGTACTTC.